The 12 T cell receptor beta chains presented below share a single source sample, sequenced in a study of T cell responses to AZD1222 COVID-19 vaccine. Profiled with immunoSEQ multiplex PCR; TCRdb holds only in-frame clones, not every one. The sample has approximately 60,000 clones; around 83% are singletons. This sample comprised peripheral blood, obtained on day 0 of AZD1222 vaccination. All receptors come from an adult in good health.

The V call is TRBV7-2, the J call TRBJ2-2; TRBD2 matches 10 bases. The CDR3 runs 17 residues. The trim removed 5 bases at V and 5 bases at J, leaving 11 bases unmatched. CDR1 and CDR2 from the germline V gene are SGHTA and FQGNSA. CDR3 DNA sequence: TGTGCCAGCAGCCAATCTATGCTAGCGGGAGCAACCGGGGAGCTGTTTTTT. Translation: CASSQSMLAGATGELFF.

The rearrangement uses TRBV21-1 and TRBJ2-1; TRBD1, as called in the table, went unchecked against the DNA. TRBV21-1 is deemed a pseudogene. The CDR3 consists of 17 residues. The CDR3 sequence is CASSNRDGTGGYNEQFF. The CDR3 region has the DNA TGTGCCAGCAGCAACCGGGACGGGACAGGGGGCTACAATGAGCAGTTCTTC.

This clone has just a few counts. The V gene is TRBV14, the J gene TRBJ1-1; no clear D. Germline lookup yields CDR1 SGHDN and CDR2 FVKESK. Trimming removed 2 bases at V and 6 bases at J, with 10 bases between. This CDR3 contains 13 residues. The DNA of the CDR3 is TGTGCCAGCAGCCAACCTATGGGCGCTGAAGCTTTCTTT. Its translation: CASSQPMGAEAFF.

V usage is TRBV3-1 (or the pseudogene TRBV3-2) and J usage is TRBJ2-7, with a weak D call TRBD1 (5 bases). The CDR3 totals 13 residues. Per the germline V gene, CDR1 is LGHDT and CDR2 is YNNKEL (reference sequence). V shed 0 bases and J shed 7 bases, with 10 bases lying between them. CDR3 nucleotides: TGTGCCAGCAGCCAAGATGGGGCTTTTGAGCAGTACTTC. It translates to CASSQDGAFEQYF.

The chain joins TRBV28 to TRBJ2-2; 9 nucleotides align to TRBD2. The CDR3 has 16 amino acids. CDR1 is MDHEN and CDR2 is SYDVKM in the germline V gene. The J segment lost 6 bases and the V segment lost 3 bases, leaving 8 bases of the junction unmatched. CDR3 in amino acids: CASSFLSGGGAGELFF. In DNA, the CDR3 is TGTGCCAGCAGTTTTCTTAGCGGGGGTGGTGCCGGGGAGCTGTTTTTT.

This clone turned up a few times. J is TRBJ1-5 and V is TRBV6-5, with unresolved D. CDR3 size: 13 residues. The ends were cut back, 2 bases at V and 7 bases at J, with 9 bases in the middle. Germline CDR1 reads MNHEY; CDR2 reads SVGAGI. The CDR3 bases are TGTGCCAGCAGTTACCTCAGGTACCAGCCCCAGCATTTT. As protein: CASSYLRYQPQHF.

The V and J genes are TRBV19 and TRBJ1-1, with TRBD1 matching 12 bases. The CDR3 is made up of 15 amino acids. J gave up 4 bases and V 6 bases, and 6 bases lay outside the gene matches. Germline V gene sequence: CDR1 LNHDA, CDR2 SQIVND (reference sequence). Here the CDR3 DNA reads TGTGCCAGTAGAGCCGGGACAGGGGGCTTCACTGAAGCTTTCTTT. Its translation: CASRAGTGGFTEAFF.

J is TRBJ2-5 and V is TRBV7-6; 11 nucleotides match TRBD2. The CDR3 has 15 amino acids. V shed 7 bases, J shed 4 bases, and the junction held 8 bases outside the gene matches. Germline-derived CDR1 and CDR2 are SGHVS and FNYEAQ. The CDR3 region is CASTLTTSGGETQYF. In DNA form, the CDR3 reads TGTGCCAGCACCCTAACAACTAGCGGGGGAGAGACCCAGTACTTC.

This chain joins TRBV5-4 and TRBJ2-1; tentatively, D is TRBD1 (6 bases). The germline V and J ends were trimmed by 0 bases and 8 bases, with 12 bases remaining between them. The CDR3 has 14 residues. Germline V lookup: CDR1 SGHNT, CDR2 YYREEE (reference sequence). The CDR3 loop is CASSLGQGTDEQFF. The CDR3 nucleotides are TGTGCCAGCAGCTTGGGGCAGGGGACGGATGAGCAGTTCTTC. The entire variable domain, with the rest obtained from reference TRBV5-4 and TRBJ2-1, is as follows: ETGVTQSPTHLIKTRGQQVTLRCSSQSGHNTVSWYQQALGQGPQFIFQYYREEENGRGNFPPRFSGLQFPNYSSELNVNALELDDSALYLCASSLGQGTDEQFFGPGTRLTVL.

The chain uses TRBV6-5 and TRBJ2-7; D unresolved. The CDR3 runs 12 residues. V was clipped by 8 bases and J by 3 bases, with 11 bases between them. Germline CDR1 is MNHEY and CDR2 is SVGAGI. The CDR3: CASGLTRYEQYF. The CDR3 coding sequence is TGTGCCAGCGGGCTAACCCGCTACGAGCAGTACTTC.

Here the CDR3 reads CSVEASRGGGITGELFF. The DNA of the CDR3 is TGCAGCGTTGAAGCTTCGCGGGGGGGCGGAATCACCGGGGAGCTGTTTTTT. The gene calls are TRBV29-1 and TRBJ2-2; the match to TRBD2 covers 9 bases. The CDR3 is made up of 17 amino acids. Trimming took 1 base from V and 4 from J; bases not matched to a gene: 10. Germline lookup yields CDR1 SQVTM and CDR2 ANQGSEA.

The genes are TRBV7-8 and TRBJ2-3, with D maybe TRBD1 (6 bases). Germline CDR1 and CDR2: SGHVS and FQNEAQ. The CDR3 has 16 amino acids. The V end was cut by 5 bases, the J end by 1 base, with 16 bases between. The chain's CDR3 is CASSLKGGEGTDTQYF. DNA of the CDR3: TGTGCCAGCAGCCTTAAAGGGGGTGAAGGCACAGATACGCAGTATTTT.